This TCR beta chain emerged from a study of glioma-infiltrating T cells. General observations from the study: CDR3 overlap between tissue and blood was very small. Above-expected tissue-blood divergence occurred in all gliomas, most in low-grade ones.

Turning to this clonotype: As yet, its antigen is unknown. A read error is possible here, since a much larger clone lies one base away.

V shed 8 bases and J shed 3 bases, with 16 bases lying between them. CDR1 MNHEY and CDR2 SVGEGT come from the germline V gene. The CDR3 covers 14 residues. Amplification of TCR alpha and beta CDR3 regions from RNA used iRepertoire nested multiplex PCR. For one-step reverse transcription and amplification, about 90-400 ng of tissue mRNA or PBMC total RNA was used. A single record per CDR3 protein comes from TCRdb applying MiXCR to the multiplex PCR reads. The table has around 130,000 distinct CDR3 sequences, approximately 26% seen once. The V gene is TRBV6-2 or TRBV6-3, the J gene TRBJ1-1; perhaps TRBD1 as D (6 bases). This receptor was identified in a human donor with low-grade glioma or glioblastoma, undergoing nonglioma brain surgery, or in good health (not recorded which). What was sequenced was glioma tissue, nonneoplastic brain tissue, or PBMCs (not recorded which). The DNA of the CDR3 is TGTGCCAGCCGACCAGGGGCATCGGACACTGAAGCTTTCTTT. This encodes CASRPGASDTEAFF.